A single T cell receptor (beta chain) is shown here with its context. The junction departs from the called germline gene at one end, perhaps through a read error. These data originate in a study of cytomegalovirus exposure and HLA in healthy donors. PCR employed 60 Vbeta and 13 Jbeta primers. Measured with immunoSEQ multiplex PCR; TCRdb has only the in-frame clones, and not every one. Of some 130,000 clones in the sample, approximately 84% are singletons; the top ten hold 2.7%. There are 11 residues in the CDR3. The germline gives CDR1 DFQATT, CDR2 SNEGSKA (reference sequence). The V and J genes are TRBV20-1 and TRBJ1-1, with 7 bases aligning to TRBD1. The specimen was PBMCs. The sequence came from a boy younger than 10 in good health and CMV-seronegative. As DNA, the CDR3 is TGTTCGGGACAGATCGTCACTGAAGCTTTCTTT. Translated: CSGQIVTEAFF.